A selection of T cell receptor beta chains follows, all from one sample in a study of T cells in Graves' hyperthyroidism and ophthalmopathy. In TCRdb, the multiplex PCR reads were re-called with MiXCR into one record per CDR3 protein. The table lists 460,000 or so distinct CDR3 sequences, approximately 15% of them singletons, with about a sixth in the top ten. The sequenced sample consisted of blood. These TCRs come from a woman under 30 with Graves' hyperthyroidism. CDR3s include the opening cysteine and the closing phenylalanine or tryptophan. Each record gives: J gene, D gene, V gene, clone size, CDR3 DNA, CDR3 protein. The D gene is left open where the match is weak. A clone size is listed for some rows: how often the clone was seen (once, few, many), or a class if it is expanded.

j_gene: TRBJ2-1; d_gene: NA; v_gene: TRBV10-3; abundance: many; CDR3nt: TGTGCCATCTCCACGGCGACGGGGAGCTCCTACAATGAGCAGTTCTTC; CDR3aa: CAISTATGSSYNEQFF
j_gene: TRBJ1-2; d_gene: NA; v_gene: TRBV20-1; abundance: many; CDR3nt: TGCAGTGCTAGAGGTGACATTAGCTATGGCTACACCTTC; CDR3aa: CSARGDISYGYTF
j_gene: TRBJ1-5; d_gene: TRBD1; v_gene: TRBV6-1; abundance: many; CDR3nt: TGTGCCAGCAGTTCCGCCCTCCAGGGGGCTAGCAATCAGCCCCAGCATTTT; CDR3aa: CASSSALQGASNQPQHF
j_gene: TRBJ2-2; d_gene: NA; v_gene: TRBV27; abundance: many; CDR3nt: TGTGCCAGCCAGGGCAAGAAGGGGGAGCTGTTTTTT; CDR3aa: CASQGKKGELFF
j_gene: TRBJ2-5; d_gene: TRBD2; v_gene: TRBV6-5; abundance: NA; CDR3nt: TGTGCCAGCAGTTACTGGCTAGTGGGAGGGCCTCAAGAGACCCAGTACTTC; CDR3aa: CASSYWLVGGPQETQYF
j_gene: TRBJ2-1; d_gene: NA; v_gene: TRBV12-3/TRBV12-4; abundance: NA; CDR3nt: TGTGCCAGCAGTCGACGAGGGGGGCTCTTATCTAATGAGCAGTTCTTC; CDR3aa: CASSRRGGLLSNEQFF
j_gene: TRBJ2-1; d_gene: TRBD1; v_gene: TRBV27; abundance: many; CDR3nt: TGTGCCAGCAGTTTAGAGGACAGGGTATTCAATGAGCAGTTCTTC; CDR3aa: CASSLEDRVFNEQFF
j_gene: TRBJ1-2; d_gene: TRBD1; v_gene: TRBV4-2; abundance: NA; CDR3nt: TGTGCCAGCAGCCAAGAGAAGGGGGCGCGGGGCTACACCTTC; CDR3aa: CASSQEKGARGYTF
j_gene: TRBJ1-1; d_gene: NA; v_gene: TRBV29-1; abundance: many; CDR3nt: TGCAGCGTCCCAGCTGGTAAGCTTGACACTGAAGCTTTCTTT; CDR3aa: CSVPAGKLDTEAFF
j_gene: TRBJ2-3; d_gene: TRBD2; v_gene: TRBV11-3; abundance: many; CDR3nt: TGTGCCAGCAGCCCGGTAGCGGGTGCTACGCAGTATTTT; CDR3aa: CASSPVAGATQYF
j_gene: TRBJ2-3; d_gene: TRBD2; v_gene: TRBV12-3/TRBV12-4; abundance: many; CDR3nt: TGTGCCAGCAGATCGGGACTAGAGATGGCCACAGATACGCAGTATTTT; CDR3aa: CASRSGLEMATDTQYF
j_gene: TRBJ2-1; d_gene: TRBD2; v_gene: TRBV27; abundance: few; CDR3nt: TGTGCCAGCAATTTGGGCGGGAGGCCGTTCTTC; CDR3aa: CASNLGGRPFF
j_gene: TRBJ1-2; d_gene: NA; v_gene: TRBV20-1; abundance: many; CDR3nt: TGCAGTGCCCTCGGAGACGACAGCTCTTATGGCTACACCTTC; CDR3aa: CSALGDDSSYGYTF
j_gene: TRBJ1-5; d_gene: NA; v_gene: TRBV27; abundance: few; CDR3nt: TGTGCCAGCAGTTTATATGGGAGAAATCAGCCCCAGCATTTT; CDR3aa: CASSLYGRNQPQHF
j_gene: TRBJ2-5; d_gene: NA; v_gene: TRBV11-2; abundance: many; CDR3nt: TGTGCCAGCAGCCCCGGTGGAGGGGGAGAGACCCAGTACTTC; CDR3aa: CASSPGGGGETQYF
j_gene: TRBJ1-1; d_gene: NA; v_gene: TRBV4-2; abundance: few; CDR3nt: TGTGCCAGCAGCCAAGAGATAAACACTGAAGCTTTCTTT; CDR3aa: CASSQEINTEAFF